This TCR beta chain was sequenced during a study of PD-L1 blockade in urothelial cancer. Overall study context: Timepoints chosen for blood analysis were 3 weeks (second dose) and 6 weeks after treatment start. Median T cell yield from blood was around 140,000.

In each PCR, synthetic TCR analog templates were spiked in. The data were produced by immunoSEQ multiplex PCR, yet TCRdb's version contains in-frame clones alone and is incomplete. The table shows 45,000 to 60,000 clones, with about 88% occurring only once. Trimming at V came to 0 bases and at J to 5 bases, leaving 4 bases not matched to a gene. The CDR3 spans 16 residues. Germline CDR1 is MNHNY and CDR2 is SVGAGI (reference sequence). Findings and caveats of the study: Pretreatment TCR clonality in blood, when below the median, was predictive of better survival.

As to this clone: Its antigen is currently unknown.

Time point of the sample: peripheral blood 6 weeks after treatment start. The specimen was PBMCs, collected around atezolizumab (anti-PD-L1) treatment. This clonotype was obtained from a man in his 60s with urothelial cancer. This chain uses TRBV6-6 with TRBJ2-1; 10 bases line up with TRBD2. CDR3 amino acids: CASSYSSGRTDNEQFF. CDR3 coding DNA: TGTGCCAGCAGTTACTCTAGCGGGAGGACAGACAATGAGCAGTTCTTC.